This entry concerns a single T cell receptor (beta chain). This clonotype showed up many times. The antigen it binds to is not known. No base quality information exists; no much larger clone differs at one position. Library preparation used RT-PCR. Sequencing took place on an Illumina HiSeq 2500. TCRdb reanalyzed the raw reads on its own, using fastp at Q25 for trimming and MiXCR for clone calling, and kept in-frame beta chains. Entries that share a CDR3 protein sequence are merged under the most common genes and DNA. The sample records about 530,000 distinct CDR3 sequences, approximately 12% of which are singletons. About 12% of the sample is in the top ten clones. Per the publication, the time point label means: more than 40 days after influenza vaccine administration. This sample is drawn from a study of response to subunit inactivated influenza vaccine listed by TCRdb under 2018. General notes on the study: Deep quantitative T cell receptor repertoire profiling was used in the study to track responses to a trivalent subunit inactivated influenza vaccine. Beyond this particular receptor, the publication reports: The authors proposed that each seasonal influenza vaccination may bring in only a limited number of new T cells.

The CDR3 has 16 amino acids, counting the end cysteine and phenylalanine. Of all the DNA, just the CDR3 is kept, 48 bases in frame from base 1. The germline ends are 11 bases apart after V is trimmed by 4 bases and J by 0 bases. Via the germline V gene, CDR1 is SGHDT and CDR2 YYEEEE. The sample here was PBMCs from blood, taken roughly 6 weeks after vaccination. The source of this sequence is a man between 50 and 59 years old who received an inactivated influenza vaccine. Donor details come from another sample of the same person, matched by shared clones. This sequence uses TRBV5-6 and TRBJ2-6, with no reliable assignment of the D segment. The CDR3 sequence is CASSPLRYSGANVLTF. At the DNA level, the sequence is TGTGCCAGCAGCCCGCTGAGATACTCTGGGGCCAACGTCCTGACTTTC.